Sequencing of this T cell receptor (beta chain) was carried out in a study of T-cell memory formation after mild COVID-19. Constant-segment-primed 5'RACE gave TCR alpha and TCR beta cDNA libraries with sample barcodes and UMIs. MiXCR, applied by TCRdb to the 5' RACE reads, yields one record per CDR3 protein. Of almost 550,000 distinct CDR3 sequences listed, just over 20% are singletons. Trimming removed 4 bases from V and 4 bases from J; junction bases left unmatched: 8. CDR3 size: 15 residues. The germline V gene has CDR1 SGDLS and CDR2 YYNGEE. The sample holds a few counts of this clonotype. The chain employs TRBV9 and TRBJ2-5; 9 bases are a match to TRBD2. The sequence was collected from an adult woman who had mild COVID-19 (a few samples of this study predate the infection). Cell type and time point are not known. Sequencing was performed on PBMCs or a T cell subset sorted from them (not recorded which). The CDR3 region is CASSTAGGLRETQYF. Here the CDR3 DNA reads TGTGCCAGCAGCACGGCGGGGGGGCTCAGAGAGACCCAGTACTTC.